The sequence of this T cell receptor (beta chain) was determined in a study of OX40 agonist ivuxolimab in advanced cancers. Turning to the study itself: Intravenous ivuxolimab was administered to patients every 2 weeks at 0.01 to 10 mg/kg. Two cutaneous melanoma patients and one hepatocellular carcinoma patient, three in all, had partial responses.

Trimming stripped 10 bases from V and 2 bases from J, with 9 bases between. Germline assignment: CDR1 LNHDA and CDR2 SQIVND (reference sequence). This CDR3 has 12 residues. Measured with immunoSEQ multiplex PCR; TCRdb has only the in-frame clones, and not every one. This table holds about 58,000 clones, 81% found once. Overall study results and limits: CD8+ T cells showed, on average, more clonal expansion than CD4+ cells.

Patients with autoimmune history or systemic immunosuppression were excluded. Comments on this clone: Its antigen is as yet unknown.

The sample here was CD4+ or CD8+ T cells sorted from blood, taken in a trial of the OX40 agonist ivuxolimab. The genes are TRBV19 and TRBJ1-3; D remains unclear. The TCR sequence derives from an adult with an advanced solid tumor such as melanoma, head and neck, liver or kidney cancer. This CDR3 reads CATISTGNTIYF. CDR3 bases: TGTGCCACTATAAGTACTGGAAACACCATATATTTT.